These 13 T cell receptor beta chains originate from one sample sequenced in a study of shared clonotypes between healthy human individuals. The repertoire was sequenced with immunoSEQ multiplex PCR; TCRdb's copy has only in-frame clones and lacks some. The sample yields 800,000 or so clones, about 96% seen once. The naive CD8 subset, CD45RO-negative cells positively selected for CCR7, excluded terminally differentiated effector memory CD45RA+ cells. Sequenced material: naive CD8+ T cells sorted from blood. Receptor source: a man aged 30 to 39 in good health.

This chain joins TRBV29-1 and TRBJ2-7, with TRBD2 matching 13 bases. From germline, CDR1 is SQVTM and CDR2 ANQGSEA. The V and J ends lost 5 bases and 6 bases, in that order; junction bases with no gene match: 4. This CDR3 has 13 residues. The CDR3 loop reads CSVRLAGGGEQYF. CDR3 bases: TGCAGCGTTCGACTAGCGGGAGGCGGCGAGCAGTACTTC.

This chain joins TRBV7-2 and TRBJ2-3; tentatively, D is TRBD1 (6 bases). The length of the CDR3 is 15 residues. The ends were cut back, 5 bases at V and 2 bases at J, with 14 bases in the middle. Germline CDR1 is SGHTA and CDR2 is FQGNSA. The CDR3 DNA reads TGTGCCAGCAGCCCCGACAGGAGGAACACAGATACGCAGTATTTT. It translates to CASSPDRRNTDTQYF.

The chain employs TRBV6-5 and TRBJ2-3; TRBD2 matches at 7 bases. Germline V gene sequence: CDR1 MNHEY, CDR2 SVGAGI. The CDR3 has 15 residues. V trimming: 6 bases; J trimming: 2 bases; junction bases outside the gene matches: 8. The CDR3 spells CASRLLAETTDTQYF. The DNA of the CDR3 is TGTGCCAGCAGGTTGCTAGCGGAGACCACAGATACGCAGTATTTT.

The chain employs TRBV7-9 and TRBJ2-7; 8 bases align to TRBD1. Unmatched junction bases numbered 10, after V lost 5 bases and J lost 4 bases. The CDR3 is 15 residues long. CDR1 and CDR2 from the germline V gene are SEHNR and FQNEAQ (reference sequence). CDR3 sequence (DNA): TGTGCCAGCAGCGGCGACAGGGGCAGGCATTACGAGCAGTACTTC. It yields the protein CASSGDRGRHYEQYF.

J is TRBJ1-5 and V is TRBV27; D gene unclear. The V and J ends lost 4 bases and 5 bases respectively, with 9 bases between them. CDR1 is MNHEY, CDR2 SMNVEV, per germline (reference sequence). This CDR3 has 13 amino acids. CDR3 in amino acids: CASSSRSDQPQHF. In DNA form, the CDR3 reads TGTGCCAGCAGTTCCAGGTCTGATCAGCCCCAGCATTTT.

Comment on this clone: The same CDR3 can be traced to other DNA sequences in this sample. V and J are TRBV9 and TRBJ1-1; D is perhaps TRBD1 (5 bases). V was shortened by 7 bases and J by 2 bases, with 9 bases between the two germline ends. The CDR3 runs 12 residues. Germline V CDR1 and CDR2: SGDLS, YYNGEE. For the CDR3, the DNA is TGTGCCAGCGGTAGGGGAAACACTGAAGCTTTCTTT. Residues: CASGRGNTEAFF. Looking up the rest from reference TRBV9 and TRBJ1-1 gives the full variable domain: DSGVTQTPKHLITATGQRVTLRCSPRSGDLSVYWYQQSLDQGLQFLIQYYNGEERAKGNILERFSAQQFPDLHSELNLSSLELGDSALYFCASGRGNTEAFFGQGTRLTVV.

The CDR3 sequence: CASSSQRDQETQYF. The DNA of the CDR3 is TGTGCCAGCAGCTCCCAGCGGGACCAAGAGACCCAGTACTTC. This chain links TRBV6-5 with TRBJ2-5; D might be TRBD2 (6 bases). The CDR3 loop spans 14 amino acids. Trimming cost V 6 bases and J 0 bases, with 11 bases left between them. Germline V CDR1 and CDR2: MNHEY, SVGAGI.

This chain links TRBV10-3 with TRBJ2-3; D is undetermined. There are 13 residues in the CDR3. Germline V gives CDR1 ENHRY, CDR2 SYGVKD. V shed 2 bases and J shed 3 bases, with 6 bases lying between them. The CDR3 sequence is CAISETVTDTQYF. For the CDR3, the DNA is TGTGCCATCAGTGAGACGGTAACAGATACGCAGTATTTT.

The chain is built from TRBV28 and TRBJ2-5, with 7 bases matching TRBD1. The junction had 8 bases not matched to a gene; V was cut back by 5 bases and J by 2 bases. In germline, CDR1 is MDHEN, CDR2 SYDVKM. This CDR3 has 15 amino acids. The CDR3 DNA is TGTGCCAGCAGTCCTAACCGGGACAGACAAGAGACCCAGTACTTC. It encodes CASSPNRDRQETQYF.

Only one count was recorded for this clone. The chain employs TRBV5-4 and TRBJ1-1; D not certain. The CDR3 sequence is 12 residues long. The germline gives CDR1 SGHNT, CDR2 YYREEE (reference sequence). The V end lost 1 base, the J end lost 8 bases, and 9 bases lay between the germline ends. CDR3 sequence reads: CASSLNSDEAFF. The CDR3 nucleotides read TGTGCCAGCAGCTTGAATTCTGACGAAGCTTTCTTT.

V and J are TRBV7-2 and TRBJ1-3; 12 bases fit TRBD1. Germline CDR1 reads SGHTA; CDR2 reads FQGNSA. This CDR3 is 15 amino acids long. The V segment lost 6 bases and the J segment 5 bases; nucleotides outside the gene matches: 5. Written as DNA, the CDR3 is TGTGCCAGCAGTATTGGGACAGGGGGCCGAAACACCATATATTTT. Translated, it gives CASSIGTGGRNTIYF.

The J gene is TRBJ2-5, the V gene TRBV2; D may be TRBD1 or TRBD2 (5 bases each). This CDR3 spans 13 amino acids. CDR1 and CDR2 from the germline V gene are SNHLY and FYNNEI. Trimming cost V 8 bases and J 1 base, with 11 bases left between them. CDR3 region: CASLPGTQETQYF. DNA of the CDR3: TGTGCCAGCCTTCCGGGGACCCAAGAGACCCAGTACTTC. Using reference TRBV2 and TRBJ2-5 for the parts outside the CDR3, the full variable domain is EPEVTQTPSHQVTQMGQEVILRCVPISNHLYFYWYRQILGQKVEFLVSFYNNEISEKSEIFDDQFSVERPDGSNFTLKIRSTKLEDSAMYFCASLPGTQETQYFGPGTRLLVL.

The chain joins TRBV5-4 to TRBJ2-1; the match to TRBD2 covers 10 bases. The CDR3 spans 18 residues. From germline, CDR1 is SGHNT and CDR2 YYREEE (reference sequence). Germline trimming cut 3 bases from V and 0 bases from J; bases unmatched to any gene: 9. CDR3 sequence reads: CASSSGLASSSSYNEQFF. The CDR3 DNA sequence: TGTGCCAGCAGCTCGGGACTAGCGTCTTCTAGCTCCTACAATGAGCAGTTCTTC.